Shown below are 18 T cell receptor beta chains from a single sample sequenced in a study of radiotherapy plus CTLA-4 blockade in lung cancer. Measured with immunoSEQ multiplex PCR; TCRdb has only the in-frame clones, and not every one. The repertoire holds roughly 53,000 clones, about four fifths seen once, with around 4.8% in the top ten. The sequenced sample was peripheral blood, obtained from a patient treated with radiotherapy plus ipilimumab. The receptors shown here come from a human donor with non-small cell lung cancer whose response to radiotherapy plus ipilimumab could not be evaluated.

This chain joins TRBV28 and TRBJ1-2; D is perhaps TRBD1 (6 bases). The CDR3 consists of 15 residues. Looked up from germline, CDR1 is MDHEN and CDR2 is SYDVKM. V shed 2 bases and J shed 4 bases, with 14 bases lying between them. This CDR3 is CASSLQNTGFYGYTF. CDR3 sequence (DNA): TGTGCCAGCAGTTTACAAAATACAGGGTTCTATGGCTACACCTTC.

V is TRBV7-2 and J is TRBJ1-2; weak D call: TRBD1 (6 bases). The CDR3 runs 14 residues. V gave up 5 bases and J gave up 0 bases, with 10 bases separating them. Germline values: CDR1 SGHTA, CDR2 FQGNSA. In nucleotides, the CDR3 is TGTGCCAGCAGCCGAACAGGGACTAACTATGGCTACACCTTC. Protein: CASSRTGTNYGYTF.

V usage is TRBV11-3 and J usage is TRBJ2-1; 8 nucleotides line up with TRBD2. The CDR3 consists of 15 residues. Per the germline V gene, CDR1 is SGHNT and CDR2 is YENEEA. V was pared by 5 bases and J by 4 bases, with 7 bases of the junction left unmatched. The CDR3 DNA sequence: TGTGCCAGCAGCGCCTCGGGACTAGGGTACAATGAGCAGTTCTTC. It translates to CASSASGLGYNEQFF.

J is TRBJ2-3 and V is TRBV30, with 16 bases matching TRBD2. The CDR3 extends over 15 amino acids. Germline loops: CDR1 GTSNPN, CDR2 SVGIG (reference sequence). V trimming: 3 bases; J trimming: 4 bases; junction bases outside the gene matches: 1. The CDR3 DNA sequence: TGTGCCTGGAGGGGACTAGCGGGGGGGGCAGATACGCAGTATTTT. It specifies CAWRGLAGGADTQYF. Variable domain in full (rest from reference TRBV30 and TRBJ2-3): SQTIHQWPATLVQPVGSPLSLECTVEGTSNPNLYWYRQAAGRGLQLLFYSVGIGQISSEVPQNLSASRPQDRQFILSSKKLLLSDSGFYLCAWRGLAGGADTQYFGPGTRLTVL.

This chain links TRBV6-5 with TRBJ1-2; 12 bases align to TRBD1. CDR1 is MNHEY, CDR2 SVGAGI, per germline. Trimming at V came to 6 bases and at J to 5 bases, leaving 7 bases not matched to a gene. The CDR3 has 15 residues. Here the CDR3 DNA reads TGTGCCAGCAGGACTCCGGGACAGGGGGCTTATGGCTACACCTTC. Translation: CASRTPGQGAYGYTF.

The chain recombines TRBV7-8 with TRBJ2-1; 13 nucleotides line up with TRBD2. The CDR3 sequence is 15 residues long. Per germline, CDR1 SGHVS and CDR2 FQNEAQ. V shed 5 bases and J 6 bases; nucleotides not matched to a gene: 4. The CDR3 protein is CASSQGLAGANEQFF. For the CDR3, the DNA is TGTGCCAGCAGCCAAGGACTAGCGGGAGCCAATGAGCAGTTCTTC.

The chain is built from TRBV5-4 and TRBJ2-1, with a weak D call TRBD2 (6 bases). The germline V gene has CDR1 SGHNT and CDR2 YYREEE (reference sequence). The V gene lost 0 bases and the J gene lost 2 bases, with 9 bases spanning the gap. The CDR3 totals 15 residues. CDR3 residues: CASSLDSGTYNEQFF. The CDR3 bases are TGTGCCAGCAGCTTGGATAGCGGAACCTACAATGAGCAGTTCTTC.

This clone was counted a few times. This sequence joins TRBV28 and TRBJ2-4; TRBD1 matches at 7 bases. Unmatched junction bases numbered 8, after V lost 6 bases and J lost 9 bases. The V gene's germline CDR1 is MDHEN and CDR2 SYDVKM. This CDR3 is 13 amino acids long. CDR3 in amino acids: CASSTPGTVIQYF. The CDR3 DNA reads TGTGCCAGCAGCACACCTGGGACAGTCATTCAGTACTTC.

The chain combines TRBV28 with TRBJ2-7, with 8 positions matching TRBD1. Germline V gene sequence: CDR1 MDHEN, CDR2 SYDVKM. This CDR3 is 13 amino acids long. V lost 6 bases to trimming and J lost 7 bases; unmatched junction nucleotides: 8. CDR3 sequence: CASRLTGAREQYF. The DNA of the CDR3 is TGTGCCAGCAGACTGACAGGGGCCCGGGAGCAGTACTTC.

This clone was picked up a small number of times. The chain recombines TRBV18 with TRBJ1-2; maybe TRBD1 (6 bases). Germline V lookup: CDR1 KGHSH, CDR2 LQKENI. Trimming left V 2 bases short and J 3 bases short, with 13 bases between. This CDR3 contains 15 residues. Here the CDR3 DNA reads TGTGCCAGCTCACCATCGACAGGATCTGACTATGGCTACACCTTC. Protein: CASSPSTGSDYGYTF.

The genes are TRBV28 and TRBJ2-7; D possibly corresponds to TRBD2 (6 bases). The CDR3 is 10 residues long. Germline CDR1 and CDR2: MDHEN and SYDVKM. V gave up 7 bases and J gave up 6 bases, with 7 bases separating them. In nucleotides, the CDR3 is TGTGCCAGCATGGGGGGCGAGCAGTACTTC. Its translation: CASMGGEQYF.

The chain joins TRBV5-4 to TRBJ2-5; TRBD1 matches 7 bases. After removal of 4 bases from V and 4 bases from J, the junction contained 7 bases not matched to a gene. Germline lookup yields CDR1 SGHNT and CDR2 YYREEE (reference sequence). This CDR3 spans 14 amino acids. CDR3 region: CASSTIGTAETQYF. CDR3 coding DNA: TGTGCCAGCAGCACCATTGGGACAGCAGAGACCCAGTACTTC.

In DNA form, the CDR3 reads TGTGCCAGCAGGCCCGTCAGGGGACTAAACACTGAAGCTTTCTTT. Translated: CASRPVRGLNTEAFF. The chain joins TRBV5-8 to TRBJ1-1, with D possibly matching TRBD1 (6 bases). The CDR3 has 15 residues. Trimming stripped 5 bases from V and 2 bases from J, with 16 bases between. CDR1 and CDR2 from the germline V gene are SGHTS and YDEGEE.

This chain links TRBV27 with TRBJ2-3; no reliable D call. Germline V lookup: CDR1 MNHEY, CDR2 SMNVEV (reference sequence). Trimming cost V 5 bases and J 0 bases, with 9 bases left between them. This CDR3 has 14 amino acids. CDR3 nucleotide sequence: TGTGCCAGCAGTCTAAAAATTAGCACAGATACGCAGTATTTT. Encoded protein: CASSLKISTDTQYF.

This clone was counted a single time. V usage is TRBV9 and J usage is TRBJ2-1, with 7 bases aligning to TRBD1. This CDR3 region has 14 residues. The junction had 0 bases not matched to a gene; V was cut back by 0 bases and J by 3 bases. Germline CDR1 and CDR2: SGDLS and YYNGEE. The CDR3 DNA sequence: TGTGCCAGCAGCGTAGGGACAGGCTACAATGAGCAGTTCTTC. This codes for CASSVGTGYNEQFF. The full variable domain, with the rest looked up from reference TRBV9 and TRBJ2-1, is DSGVTQTPKHLITATGQRVTLRCSPRSGDLSVYWYQQSLDQGLQFLIQYYNGEERAKGNILERFSAQQFPDLHSELNLSSLELGDSALYFCASSVGTGYNEQFFGPGTRLTVL.

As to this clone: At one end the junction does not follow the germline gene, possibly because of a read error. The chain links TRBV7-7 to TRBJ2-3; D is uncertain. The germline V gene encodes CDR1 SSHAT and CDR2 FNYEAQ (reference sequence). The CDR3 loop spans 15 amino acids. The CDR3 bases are TGTGCTAGCAGCTTAGGACGGGTTAGCACAGATACGCAGTATTTT. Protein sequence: CASSLGRVSTDTQYF.

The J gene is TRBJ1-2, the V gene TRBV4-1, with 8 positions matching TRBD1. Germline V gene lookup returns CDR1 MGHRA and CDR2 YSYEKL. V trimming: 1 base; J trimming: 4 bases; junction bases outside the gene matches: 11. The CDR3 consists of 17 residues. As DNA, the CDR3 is TGCGCCAGCAGCCAAGTCTATACAGGGGGAACTGTCTATGGCTACACCTTC. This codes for CASSQVYTGGTVYGYTF.

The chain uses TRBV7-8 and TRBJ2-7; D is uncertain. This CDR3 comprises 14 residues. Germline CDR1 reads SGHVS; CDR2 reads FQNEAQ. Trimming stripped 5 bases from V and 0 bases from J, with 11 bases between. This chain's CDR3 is CASSPPLSSYEQYF. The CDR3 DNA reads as TGTGCCAGCAGCCCCCCGCTATCCTCCTACGAGCAGTACTTC.